This passage covers 9 T cell receptor beta chains from one sample sequenced in a study of blood T cell repertoires in COVID-19. TCRdb's table, derived via immunoSEQ multiplex PCR, lists solely in-frame clones and lacks some. The sample carries over 150,000 clones, about 80% recorded once. The sequencing sample was made of peripheral blood. These receptors were taken from a man between 65 and 85 years old with active or convalescent COVID-19.

This chain links TRBV2 with TRBJ2-1; a possible D gene is TRBD1 (5 bases). Trimming left V 7 bases short and J 4 bases short, with 14 bases between. The CDR3 sequence is 14 residues long. The germline V gene has CDR1 SNHLY and CDR2 FYNNEI. CDR3 DNA sequence: TGTGCCAGCAAATCGCAGGGAACGTACAATGAGCAGTTCTTC. Amino acid sequence: CASKSQGTYNEQFF.

The chain joins TRBV3-1 (or the pseudogene TRBV3-2) to TRBJ2-7; the D gene is possibly TRBD1 (5 bases). This CDR3 has 15 amino acids. V lost 4 bases to trimming and J lost 7 bases, with 20 bases between them. Germline CDR1 LGHDT, CDR2 YNNKEL (reference sequence). The CDR3 loop is CASSPIFGRPGEQYF. CDR3 nucleotide sequence: TGTGCCAGCAGCCCTATATTTGGCAGACCAGGGGAGCAGTACTTC.

With respect to this clone: Given a much more abundant clone one base away, this may be a read error. Other DNA sequences in the same sample also yield this CDR3. The chain couples TRBV18 to TRBJ1-1, with TRBD1 matching over 7 bases. Looked up from germline, CDR1 is KGHSH and CDR2 is LQKENI. There are 14 residues in the CDR3. The ends lost 6 bases at V and 0 bases at J; junction bases unmatched: 4. For the CDR3, the DNA is TGTGCCAGCTCGCCGACAGGGTTGAACACTGAAGCTTTCTTT. Protein: CASSPTGLNTEAFF.

The chain is built from TRBV28 and TRBJ2-7; D may be TRBD2 (5 bases). V lost 6 bases to trimming and J lost 5 bases, with 20 bases between them. Germline CDR1 and CDR2: MDHEN and SYDVKM. CDR3 length: 15 residues. The CDR3 region has the DNA TGTGCCAGCAGCTCGCCCGGACTCTTTCTGGACGAGCAGTACTTC. Translation gives CASSSPGLFLDEQYF. The whole variable domain, filled in from reference TRBV28 and TRBJ2-7, reads DVKVTQSSRYLVKRTGEKVFLECVQDMDHENMFWYRQDPGLGLRLIYFSYDVKMKEKGDIPEGYSVSREKKERFSLILESASTNQTSMYLCASSSPGLFLDEQYFGPGTRLTVT.

V usage is TRBV18 and J usage is TRBJ1-2; D uncertain. From germline, CDR1 is KGHSH and CDR2 LQKENI. V was clipped by 6 bases and J by 8 bases, with 19 bases between them. CDR3 length: 14 amino acids. CDR3 DNA: TGTGCCAGCTCCGGTGTCGTACGTGGCGGCGGCTACACCTTC. This encodes CASSGVVRGGGYTF.

This clone was found once. The chain uses TRBV28 and TRBJ1-5, with D unresolved. The germline V gene has CDR1 MDHEN and CDR2 SYDVKM. V gave up 6 bases and J gave up 7 bases, with 16 bases separating them. This CDR3 region has 14 residues. This chain's CDR3 is CASRREIGRQPQHF. The CDR3 bases are TGTGCCAGCAGACGGGAAATTGGACGACAGCCCCAGCATTTT.

The V gene is TRBV15, the J gene TRBJ1-4; unclear D gene. This CDR3 spans 13 amino acids. V was pared by 1 base and J by 8 bases, with 8 bases between. CDR1 is LNHNV and CDR2 is YYDKDF in the germline V gene (reference sequence). This chain's CDR3 is CATSRGPGEKLFF. As DNA, the CDR3 is TGTGCCACCAGCAGAGGACCCGGGGAAAAACTGTTTTTT. Full variable domain (missing parts from reference TRBV15 and TRBJ1-4): DAMVIQNPRYQVTQFGKPVTLSCSQTLNHNVMYWYQQKSSQAPKLLFHYYDKDFNNEADTPDNFQSRRPNTSFCFLDIRSPGLGDTAMYLCATSRGPGEKLFFGSGTQLSVL.

V usage is TRBV30 and J usage is TRBJ1-6, with D hard to call. Trimming cost V 0 bases and J 9 bases, with 12 bases left between them. CDR3 length: 14 residues. Germline loops: CDR1 GTSNPN, CDR2 SVGIG (reference sequence). The DNA of the CDR3 is TGTGCCTGGAGTGTGTGGCGCGGTGGTTCACCCCTCCACTTT. Amino acid sequence: CAWSVWRGGSPLHF.

The chain has TRBV5-1 and TRBJ1-4; 7 bases are shared with TRBD1. CDR3 length equals 15 residues. Germline CDR1 and CDR2: SGHRS and YFSETQ. V gave up 1 base and J gave up 1 base; unmatched junction bases: 1. The CDR3 DNA reads TGCGCCAGCAGCTTGTGGGACAGAACTAATGAAAAACTGTTTTTT. Amino acid sequence: CASSLWDRTNEKLFF. Supplemented by reference TRBV5-1 and TRBJ1-4, the full variable domain reads KAGVTQTPRYLIKTRGQQVTLSCSPISGHRSVSWYQQTPGQGLQFLFEYFSETQRNKGNFPGRFSGRQFSNSRSEMNVSTLELGDSALYLCASSLWDRTNEKLFFGSGTQLSVL.